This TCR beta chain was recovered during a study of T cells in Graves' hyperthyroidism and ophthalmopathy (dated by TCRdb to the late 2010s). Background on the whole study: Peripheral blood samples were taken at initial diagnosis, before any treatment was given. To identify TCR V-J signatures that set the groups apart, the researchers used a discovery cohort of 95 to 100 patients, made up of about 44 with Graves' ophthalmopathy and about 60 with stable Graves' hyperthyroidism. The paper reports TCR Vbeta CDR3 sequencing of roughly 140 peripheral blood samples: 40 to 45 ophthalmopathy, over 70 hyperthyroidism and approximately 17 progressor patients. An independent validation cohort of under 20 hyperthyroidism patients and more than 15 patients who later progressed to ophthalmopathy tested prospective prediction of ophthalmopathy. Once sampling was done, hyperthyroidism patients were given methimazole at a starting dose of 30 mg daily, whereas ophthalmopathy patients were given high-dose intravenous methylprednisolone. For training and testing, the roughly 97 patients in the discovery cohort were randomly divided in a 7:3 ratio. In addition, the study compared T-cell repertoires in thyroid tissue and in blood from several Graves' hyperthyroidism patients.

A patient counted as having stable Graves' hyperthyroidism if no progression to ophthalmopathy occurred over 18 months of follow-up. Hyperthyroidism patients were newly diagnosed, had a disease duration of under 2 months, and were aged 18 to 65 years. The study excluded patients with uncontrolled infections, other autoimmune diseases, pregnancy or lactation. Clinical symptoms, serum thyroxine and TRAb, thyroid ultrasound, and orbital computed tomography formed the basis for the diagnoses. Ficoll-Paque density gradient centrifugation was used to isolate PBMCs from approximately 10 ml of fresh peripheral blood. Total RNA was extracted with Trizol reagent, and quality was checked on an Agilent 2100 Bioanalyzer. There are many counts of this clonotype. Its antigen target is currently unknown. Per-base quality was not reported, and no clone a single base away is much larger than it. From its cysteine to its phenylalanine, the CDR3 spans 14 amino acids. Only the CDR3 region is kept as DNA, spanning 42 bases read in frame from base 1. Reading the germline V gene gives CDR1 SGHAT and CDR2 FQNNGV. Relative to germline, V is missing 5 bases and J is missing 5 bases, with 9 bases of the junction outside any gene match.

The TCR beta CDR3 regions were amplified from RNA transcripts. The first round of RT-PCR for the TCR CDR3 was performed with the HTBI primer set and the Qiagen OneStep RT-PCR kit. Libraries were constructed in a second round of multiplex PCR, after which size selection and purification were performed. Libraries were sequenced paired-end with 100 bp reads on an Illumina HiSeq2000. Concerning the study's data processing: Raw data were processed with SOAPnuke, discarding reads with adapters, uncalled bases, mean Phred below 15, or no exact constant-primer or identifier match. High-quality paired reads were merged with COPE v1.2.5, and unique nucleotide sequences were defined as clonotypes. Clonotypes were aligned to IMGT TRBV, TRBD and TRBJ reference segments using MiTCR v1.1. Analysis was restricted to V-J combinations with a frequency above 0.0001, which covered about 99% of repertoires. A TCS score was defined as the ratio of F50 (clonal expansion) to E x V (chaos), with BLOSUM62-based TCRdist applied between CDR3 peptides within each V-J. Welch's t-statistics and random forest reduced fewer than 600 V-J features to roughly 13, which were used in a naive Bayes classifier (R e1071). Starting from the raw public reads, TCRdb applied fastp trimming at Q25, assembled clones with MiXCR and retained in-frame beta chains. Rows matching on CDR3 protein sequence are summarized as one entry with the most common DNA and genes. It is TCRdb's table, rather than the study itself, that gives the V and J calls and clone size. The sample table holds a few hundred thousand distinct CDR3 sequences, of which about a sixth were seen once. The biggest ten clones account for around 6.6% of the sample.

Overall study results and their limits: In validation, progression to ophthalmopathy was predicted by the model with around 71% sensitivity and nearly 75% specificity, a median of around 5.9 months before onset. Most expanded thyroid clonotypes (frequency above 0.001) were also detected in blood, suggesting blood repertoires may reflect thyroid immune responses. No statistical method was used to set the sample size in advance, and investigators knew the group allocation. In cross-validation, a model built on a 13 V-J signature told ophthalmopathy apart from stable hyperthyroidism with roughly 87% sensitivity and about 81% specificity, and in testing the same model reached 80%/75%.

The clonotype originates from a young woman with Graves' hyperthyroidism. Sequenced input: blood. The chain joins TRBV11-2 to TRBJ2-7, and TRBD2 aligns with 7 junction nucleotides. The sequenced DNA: TGTGCCAGCAGCATACGGACTAGGTATCACGAGCAGTACTTC. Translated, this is CASSIRTRYHEQYF.